This is a list of T cell receptor beta chains from one sample in a study of blood T cells in healthy people across ages. TCRdb re-called the 5' RACE reads through MiXCR, storing one row per CDR3 protein. This sample has 890,000 or so distinct CDR3 sequences; approximately 59% occur once, and the top ten carry roughly 25%. Sequenced material: blood. The origin of the receptors is a man in his thirties or forties in good health. The CDR3 runs from the conserved cysteine through the conserved F or W. The D gene is left open where the match is weak. Rows give clone size only sometimes, using once, few, many, or a class for an expanded clone.

j_call	clone_size	d_call	v_call	cdr3_nt	cdr3_aa
TRBJ2-3	-	TRBD2	TRBV4-2	TGTGCCAGCAGCCGTGGAAGTCTCGGCGGGGGGGCGGGGACAGATACGCAGTATTTT	CASSRGSLGGGAGTDTQYF
TRBJ1-6	-	TRBD1	TRBV5-5	TGTGCCAGCAGCTTAGGACAGGGGGAACGTTCACCCCTCCACTTT	CASSLGQGERSPLHF
TRBJ2-5	once	TRBD2	TRBV13	TGTGCCAGCAGCTTAGAAACTAGCGGTCCAATCCAAGAGACCCAGTACTTC	CASSLETSGPIQETQYF
TRBJ1-4	once	-	TRBV5-1	TGCGCCAGCAGCCTACTCGGGGGAGGCGATGGCGAAAAACTGTTTTTT	CASSLLGGGDGEKLFF
TRBJ2-1	few	-	TRBV29-1	TGCAGCGTAGCCCTGTCCGGGGATGAGCAGTTCTTC	CSVALSGDEQFF
TRBJ2-5	-	-	TRBV7-2	TGTGCCGGCAGCGTTATGGGGGTGCAAGAGACCCAGTACTTC	CAGSVMGVQETQYF
TRBJ2-3	-	-	TRBV6-2/TRBV6-3	TGTGCCAGCAGTTATGCGCGGGGCACAGATACGCAGTATTTT	CASSYARGTDTQYF
TRBJ2-3	-	-	TRBV14	TGTGCCAGCAGCCAAGATGAAGATACGCAGTATTTT	CASSQDEDTQYF
TRBJ2-5	-	TRBD1	TRBV7-9	TGTGCCAGCAGCGCCCACGACAGGGCCGAGACCCAGTACTTC	CASSAHDRAETQYF
TRBJ2-7	once	TRBD2	TRBV18	TGTGCCAGCTCACTGCGGACTAGCGGGGGGGCTACCGAGCAGTACTTC	CASSLRTSGGATEQYF
TRBJ2-7	-	TRBD1	TRBV28	TGTGCCAGCAGTTTACCGGGACAGGGGGCTAACGAGCAGTACTTC	CASSLPGQGANEQYF
TRBJ2-7	-	-	TRBV2	TGTGCCAGCAGTGAGGGGTTTTCCTACGAGCAGTACTTC	CASSEGFSYEQYF
TRBJ1-1	-	-	TRBV7-2	TGTGCCAGCAGCTCCAGGGCGGGGACTGAAGCTTTCTTT	CASSSRAGTEAFF
TRBJ1-2	few	-	TRBV6-6	TGTGCCAGCAGTCCCGGGGGCTACTATGGCTACACCTTC	CASSPGGYYGYTF
TRBJ2-5	-	TRBD2	TRBV7-2	TGTGCCAGCAGCTTAGCGCTGTTAGCGGGGGAAGAGACCCAGTACTTC	CASSLALLAGEETQYF
TRBJ1-6	-	-	TRBV11-2	TGTGCCAGCAGCTTAGATGTCACAGGGTGGAATTCACCCCTCCACTTT	CASSLDVTGWNSPLHF
TRBJ2-2	-	TRBD2	TRBV9	TGTGCCAGCAACCCGCGGGGGGGCTCCGGGGAGCTGTTTTTT	CASNPRGGSGELFF
TRBJ1-4	-	TRBD1	TRBV20-1	TGCAGTGCCCAGGGGGGGCGCAGGATAAATGAAAAACTGTTTTTT	CSAQGGRRINEKLFF
TRBJ1-4	-	TRBD1	TRBV6-5	TGTGCCAGCAGTTACGGGACAGGGAGGGGAGAAAAACTGTTTTTT	CASSYGTGRGEKLFF